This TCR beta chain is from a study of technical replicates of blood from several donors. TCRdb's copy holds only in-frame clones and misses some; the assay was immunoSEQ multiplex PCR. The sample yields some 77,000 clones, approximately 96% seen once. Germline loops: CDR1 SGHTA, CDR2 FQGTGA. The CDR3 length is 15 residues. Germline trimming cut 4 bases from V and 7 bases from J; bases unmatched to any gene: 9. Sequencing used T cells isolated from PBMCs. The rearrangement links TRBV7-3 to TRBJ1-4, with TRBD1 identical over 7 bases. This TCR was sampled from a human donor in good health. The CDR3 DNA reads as TGTGCCAGCAGCTCAAGACAGGGCCCGAGTGAAAAACTGTTTTTT. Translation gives CASSSRQGPSEKLFF. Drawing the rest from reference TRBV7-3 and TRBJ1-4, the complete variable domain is GAGVSQTPSNKVTEKGKYVELRCDPISGHTALYWYRQSLGQGPEFLIYFQGTGAADDSGLPNDRFFAVRPEGSVSTLKIQRTERGDSAVYLCASSSRQGPSEKLFFGSGTQLSVL.